This entry concerns a single T cell receptor beta chain. Antigen specificity is unknown. This entry comes from a study of Ad26.COV2.S vaccination and SARS-CoV-2 variants. For the study at large: It was the COV1001 Ad26.COV2.S trial arm that included the donor. Study-wide results and caveats: The study found higher spike-specific TCR breadth in vaccine than placebo recipients.

Repertoires were generated with immunoSEQ multiplex PCR, while TCRdb's copy carries only in-frame clones and drops some. The repertoire holds some 520,000 clones, with roughly 85% as singletons. The CDR3 loop spans 15 amino acids. CDR1 SGHNT and CDR2 YYREEE come from the germline V gene (reference sequence). V was trimmed by 3 bases and J by 4 bases, leaving 16 bases between them. Regarding treatment: around 19 received Ad26.COV2.S at low or high dose, single or two shots; roughly five received placebo; per-sample allocation not given. Collection of samples fell on day 63 after the first vaccine or placebo injection. Donor was an adult aged 18-55 years in Boston. An Ad26 vector that expressed Wuhan-strain SARS-CoV-2 spike constituted the vaccine.

V and J are TRBV5-4 and TRBJ1-2; no clear D gene. Sequencing was performed on peripheral blood, taken in a trial of Ad26.COV2.S vaccine versus placebo. This sequence originates from a person between 18 and 65 years old who received the Ad26.COV2.S COVID-19 vaccine or a placebo. CDR3 nucleotides: TGTGCCAGCAGCTCGGGAACCTATTTGGGCTATGGCTACACCTTC. Its protein is CASSSGTYLGYGYTF.